The 9 T cell receptor beta chains presented below share a single source sample, sequenced in a study of control samples from healthy donors and cancer patients. Sequencing was performed with immunoSEQ multiplex PCR; in TCRdb, only in-frame clones are kept and a portion is missing. Of approximately 120,000 clones listed, roughly 87% are singletons. The sample comprised blood. Receptors originate from a man in his late teens or twenties in good health.

This sequence joins TRBV28 and TRBJ1-2; the D gene is possibly TRBD1 (6 bases). Per the germline V gene, CDR1 is MDHEN and CDR2 is SYDVKM. The CDR3 spans 12 residues. The V and J ends lost 8 bases and 6 bases respectively, with 13 bases between them. The CDR3 is CASLLRGHGYTF. CDR3 nucleotides: TGTGCCAGCCTACTACGGGGGCATGGCTACACCTTC.

This clone was seen more than once but under ten times. The chain combines TRBV10-3 with TRBJ1-4; D unclear. The V and J ends lost 2 bases and 2 bases respectively, with 3 bases between them. CDR1 and CDR2 from the germline V gene are ENHRY and SYGVKD. The CDR3 runs to 13 residues. CDR3 region: CAISERTNEKLFF. CDR3 in DNA: TGTGCCATCAGTGAGAGGACTAATGAAAAACTGTTTTTT.

The J gene is TRBJ1-6, the V gene TRBV19, with D possibly being TRBD1 (5 bases). The V gene lost 9 bases and the J gene lost 5 bases, with 14 bases spanning the gap. The CDR3 is 14 residues long. CDR1 is LNHDA and CDR2 is SQIVND in the germline V gene (reference sequence). The CDR3 nucleotides are TGTGCCAGGGGCCAGGGAGCCGATAATTCACCCCTCCACTTT. This encodes CARGQGADNSPLHF.

There are a few counts of this clone. The chain uses TRBV2 and TRBJ1-1; D is unresolved. Trimming stripped 3 bases from V and 1 base from J, with 12 bases between. CDR1 SNHLY and CDR2 FYNNEI come from the germline V gene. The CDR3 is 15 amino acids. CDR3 in amino acids: CASSDRAGPNTEAFF. CDR3 nucleotides: TGTGCCAGCAGTGATAGGGCAGGACCGAACACTGAAGCTTTCTTT.

The chain recombines TRBV7-6 with TRBJ1-1, with 8 positions matching TRBD1. Germline-derived CDR1 and CDR2 are SGHVS and FNYEAQ. The V gene end was trimmed by 5 bases and the J gene end by 5 bases; junction bases not matched to a gene: 10. The CDR3 contains 15 residues. CDR3 loop: CASSAPTGGGTEAFF. The CDR3, as DNA: TGTGCCAGCAGCGCGCCCACAGGGGGAGGAACTGAAGCTTTCTTT. The full variable domain, rest sourced from reference TRBV7-6 and TRBJ1-1, is GAGVSQSPRYKVTKRGQDVALRCDPISGHVSLYWYRQALGQGPEFLTYFNYEAQQDKSGLPNDRFSAERPEGSISTLTIQRTEQRDSAMYRCASSAPTGGGTEAFFGQGTRLTVV.

This clone was seen just once. This rearrangement joins TRBV27 to TRBJ2-5; TRBD2 matches at 12 bases. J lost 4 bases, V lost 5 bases, and 5 bases had no gene match. Germline V gives CDR1 MNHEY, CDR2 SMNVEV (reference sequence). The length of the CDR3 is 15 residues. The CDR3 spells CASSVGLAGRETQYF. The CDR3 DNA reads TGTGCCAGCAGTGTAGGACTAGCGGGAAGAGAGACCCAGTACTTC.

The chain recombines TRBV27 with TRBJ2-7; perhaps TRBD1 as D (6 bases). Germline assignment: CDR1 MNHEY and CDR2 SMNVEV (reference sequence). V was pared by 8 bases and J by 7 bases, with 21 bases between. There are 14 residues in the CDR3. The CDR3 region has the DNA TGTGCCAGCGCTACCGACAGGCTCTTGGGGGAGCAGTACTTC. It translates to CASATDRLLGEQYF.

In this sample, this clone turned up a few times. The gene calls are TRBV7-3 and TRBJ2-2; tentative D call: TRBD1 (6 bases). Germline lookup yields CDR1 SGHTA and CDR2 FQGTGA. V was trimmed by 5 bases and J by 3 bases, leaving 13 bases between them. The CDR3 loop spans 15 amino acids. In DNA, the CDR3 is TGTGCCAGCAGCCCAACACAGGGACACACCGGGGAGCTGTTTTTT. Protein: CASSPTQGHTGELFF.

This rearrangement joins TRBV5-1 to TRBJ2-3, with TRBD1 identical over 10 bases. CDR1 SGHRS and CDR2 YFSETQ come from the germline V gene. This CDR3 has 12 residues. The J segment lost 14 bases and the V segment lost 4 bases, leaving 7 bases of the junction unmatched. The CDR3 region has the DNA TGCGCCAGCAGCAGGGACAGGGGAAGGAGGTATTTT. Translating it yields CASSRDRGRRYF.